The 7 T cell receptor beta chains presented below share a single source sample, sequenced in a study of technical replicates of blood from a handful of donors. Assay used: immunoSEQ multiplex PCR; TCRdb lists only in-frame clones, some missing. The sample shows about 73,000 clones, 90% to 95% of them seen only once. Material: PBMCs. The receptors stem from a human donor in good health. Some clones in this sample may be carry-over from other donors' samples.

The CDR3 protein is CASGSGQGPGNTIYF. The CDR3 region has the DNA TGTGCTAGTGGTTCCGGACAGGGTCCCGGAAACACCATATATTTT. The V and J genes are TRBV12-5 and TRBJ1-3; 8 nucleotides align to TRBD1. The germline gives CDR1 LGHNT, CDR2 FRNRAP. This CDR3 is 15 amino acids long. Germline trimming cut 4 bases from V and 4 bases from J; bases unmatched to any gene: 6.

This sequence joins TRBV14 and TRBJ1-2, with 8 bases lining up with TRBD1. Unmatched junction bases numbered 14, after V lost 4 bases and J lost 7 bases. CDR3 length equals 16 residues. Per germline, CDR1 SGHDN and CDR2 FVKESK. CDR3 in amino acids: CASSPSSGQGNFGYTF. Here the CDR3 DNA reads TGTGCCAGCAGCCCTTCCTCCGGACAGGGAAATTTTGGCTACACCTTC.

J is TRBJ2-1 and V is TRBV4-1; D possibly corresponds to TRBD2 (5 bases). Deletions cut 0 bases from V and 6 bases from J, with 18 bases between. Germline V gene data show CDR1 as MGHRA and CDR2 as YSYEKL. The CDR3 extends over 17 amino acids. CDR3 loop: CASSQDQARTPRNEQFF. The CDR3 DNA reads TGCGCCAGCAGCCAAGATCAAGCTAGGACTCCACGCAATGAGCAGTTCTTC.

J is TRBJ1-1 and V is TRBV6-1, with unresolved D. CDR1 is MNHNS and CDR2 is SASEGT in the germline V gene. The CDR3 length is 12 residues. Trimming removed 4 bases at V and 4 bases at J, with 7 bases between. CDR3 loop: CASSGESTEAFF. The CDR3 region has the DNA TGTGCCAGCAGTGGGGAGAGCACTGAAGCTTTCTTT.

The chain uses TRBV10-1 and TRBJ1-5; no firm D call. CDR1 WNHNN and CDR2 SYGVQD come from the germline V gene (reference sequence). The CDR3 sequence is 13 residues long. The V end was cut by 8 bases, the J end by 1 base, with 9 bases between. The CDR3 DNA reads TGCGCCAGCGCGGGGAGAAGCAATCAGCCCCAGCATTTT. It codes for CASAGRSNQPQHF.

The J gene is TRBJ1-2, the V gene TRBV5-6; D is unresolved. Looked up from germline, CDR1 is SGHDT and CDR2 is YYEEEE. The V end was cut by 4 bases, the J end by 5 bases, with 21 bases between. This CDR3 region has 16 residues. The chain's CDR3 is CASSQEVWPKEYGYTF. CDR3 in DNA: TGTGCCAGCAGCCAGGAGGTTTGGCCGAAGGAATATGGCTACACCTTC.

This clone is a singleton in its sample. This chain joins TRBV13 and TRBJ2-2; TRBD1 matches 8 bases. This CDR3 has 16 residues. With V trimmed by 4 bases and J by 5 bases, 9 bases remained unmatched. The V gene's germline CDR1 is PRHDT and CDR2 FYEKMQ (reference sequence). CDR3 sequence reads: CASSSPDRVETGELFF. DNA for the CDR3: TGTGCCAGCAGCTCGCCGGACAGGGTGGAAACCGGGGAGCTGTTTTTT.